What follows are 8 T cell receptor beta chains derived from one specimen sequenced in a study of shared clonotypes between healthy human individuals. Method: immunoSEQ multiplex PCR; TCRdb's copy keeps in-frame clones and lacks some. There are roughly 2.1 million clones in the sample; 93% occur only once, and 1.5% to 2% lies in the top ten. The naive CD8 fraction comprised CD45RO-negative cells positively selected for CCR7 and excluded terminally differentiated effector memory CD45RA+ cells. The sample comprised naive CD8+ T cells from PBMCs. Receptors were obtained from a man between 18 and 29 years old in good health. Some clones in this sample may be carry-over from other donors' samples.

This clone was seen only once. The chain is built from TRBV7-9 and TRBJ1-2; no clear D. V lost 2 bases and J lost 0, with 16 bases in between. The CDR3 loop spans 17 amino acids. Germline V lookup: CDR1 SEHNR, CDR2 FQNEAQ (reference sequence). The CDR3 DNA is TGTGCCAGCAGCTTAACCCCCCTTGGGTCAACTAACTATGGCTACACCTTC. Amino acid sequence: CASSLTPLGSTNYGYTF.

The chain has TRBV27 and TRBJ2-1; D is ambiguous. Trimming stripped 0 bases from V and 7 bases from J, with 7 bases between. Germline V gene data show CDR1 as MNHEY and CDR2 as SMNVEV (reference sequence). The CDR3 has 13 amino acids. The CDR3 region has the DNA TGTGCCAGCAGTTTATCAGTCTGGAATGAGCAGTTCTTC. Its protein is CASSLSVWNEQFF.

The V and J genes are TRBV7-9 and TRBJ2-3; 13 bases agree with TRBD2. The CDR3 runs to 17 residues. Trimming cost V 4 bases and J 4 bases; bases outside gene matches: 8. Germline V lookup: CDR1 SEHNR, CDR2 FQNEAQ (reference sequence). The DNA for the CDR3 is TGTGCCAGCAGCTCCGGACTAGCGGGAGCGGGGGCAGATACGCAGTATTTT. Translated, it gives CASSSGLAGAGADTQYF.

The chain recombines TRBV10-3 with TRBJ2-1, with 9 bases lining up with TRBD1. With 4 bases clipped from V and 15 bases from J, the junction kept 10 bases outside the gene matches. CDR3 length: 13 residues. Germline CDR1 ENHRY, CDR2 SYGVKD. The CDR3 here is CAISAEDRGAVFF. The CDR3 region has the DNA TGTGCCATCAGTGCAGAGGACAGGGGAGCAGTGTTCTTC.

This clone was detected once. The V and J genes are TRBV9 and TRBJ2-1; 11 bases match TRBD1. The trim removed 6 bases at V and 6 bases at J, leaving 5 bases unmatched. In germline, CDR1 is SGDLS, CDR2 YYNGEE. The CDR3 spans 14 residues. The CDR3 loop reads CASTTGTGGNEQFF. CDR3 DNA: TGTGCCAGCACCACCGGGACAGGGGGCAATGAGCAGTTCTTC.

Details on this clone: The sample holds other DNA sequences that translate to the same CDR3. The chain employs TRBV29-1 and TRBJ2-7; TRBD1 aligns across 7 bases. This CDR3 contains 14 residues. Losses at the gene ends were 0 bases for V and 2 bases for J; bases not matched to a gene: 4. Germline assignment: CDR1 SQVTM and CDR2 ANQGSEA. CDR3 in DNA: TGCAGCGTTGAAGACTCCGGGACAGCCTACGAGCAGTACTTC. This translates into CSVEDSGTAYEQYF.

The V call is TRBV29-1, the J call TRBJ2-1; no firm D call. In germline, CDR1 is SQVTM, CDR2 ANQGSEA. Trimming took 2 bases from V and 6 from J, leaving 8 bases between them. This CDR3 spans 12 amino acids. The DNA for the CDR3 is TGCAGCGTTGAAATCGCATTCAATGAGCAGTTCTTC. It translates to CSVEIAFNEQFF.

This clone was detected only once. This rearrangement joins TRBV9 to TRBJ1-1, with D hard to call. Trimming took off 0 bases at V and 0 bases at J, with 9 bases between the two ends. This CDR3 is built from 15 residues. Germline V gene lookup returns CDR1 SGDLS and CDR2 YYNGEE. The CDR3 sequence is CASSVAGIMNTEAFF. CDR3 DNA sequence: TGTGCCAGCAGCGTAGCTGGGATTATGAACACTGAAGCTTTCTTT. The variable domain in full, completed from reference TRBV9 and TRBJ1-1, reads DSGVTQTPKHLITATGQRVTLRCSPRSGDLSVYWYQQSLDQGLQFLIQYYNGEERAKGNILERFSAQQFPDLHSELNLSSLELGDSALYFCASSVAGIMNTEAFFGQGTRLTVV.